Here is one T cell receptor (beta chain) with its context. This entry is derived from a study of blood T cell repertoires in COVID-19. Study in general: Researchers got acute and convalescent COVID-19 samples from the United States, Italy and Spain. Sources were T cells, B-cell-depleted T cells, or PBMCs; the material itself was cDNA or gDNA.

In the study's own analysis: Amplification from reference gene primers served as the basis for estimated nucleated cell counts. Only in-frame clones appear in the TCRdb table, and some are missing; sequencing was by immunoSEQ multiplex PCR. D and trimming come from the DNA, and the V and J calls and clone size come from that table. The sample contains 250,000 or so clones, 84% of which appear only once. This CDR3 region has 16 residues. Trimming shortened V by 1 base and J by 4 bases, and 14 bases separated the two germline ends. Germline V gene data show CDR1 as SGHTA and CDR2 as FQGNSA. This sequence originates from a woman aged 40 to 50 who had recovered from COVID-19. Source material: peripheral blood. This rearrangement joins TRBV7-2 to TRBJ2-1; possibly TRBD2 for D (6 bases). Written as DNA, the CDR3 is TGTGCCAGCAGCTTAGGATCCGGGGGTCCATACAATGAGCAGTTCTTC. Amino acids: CASSLGSGGPYNEQFF. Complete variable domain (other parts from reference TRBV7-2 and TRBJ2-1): GAGVSQSPSNKVTEKGKDVELRCDPISGHTALYWYRQSLGQGLEFLIYFQGNSAPDKSGLPSDRFSAERTGGSVSTLTIQRTQQEDSAVYLCASSLGSGGPYNEQFFGPGTRLTVL.